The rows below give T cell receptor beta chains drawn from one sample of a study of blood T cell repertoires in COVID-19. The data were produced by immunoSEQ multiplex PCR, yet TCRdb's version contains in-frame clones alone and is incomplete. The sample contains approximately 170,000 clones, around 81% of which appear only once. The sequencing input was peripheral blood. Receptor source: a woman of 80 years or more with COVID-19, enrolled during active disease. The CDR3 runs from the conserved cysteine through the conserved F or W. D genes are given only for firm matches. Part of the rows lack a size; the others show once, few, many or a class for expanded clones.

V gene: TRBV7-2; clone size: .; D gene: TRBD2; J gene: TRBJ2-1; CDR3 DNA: TGTGCCAGCAGCTCAGGGACTAGCGGGAGGGTATTTGAGCAGTTCTTC; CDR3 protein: CASSSGTSGRVFEQFF
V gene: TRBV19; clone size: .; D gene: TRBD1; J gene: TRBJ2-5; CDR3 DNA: TGTGCCAGTAGTGTGACAGGGAGACAAGAGACCCAGTACTTC; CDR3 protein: CASSVTGRQETQYF
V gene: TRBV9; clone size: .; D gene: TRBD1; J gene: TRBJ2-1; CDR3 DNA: TGTGCCAGCACCCGGGACAGGGTGCCGTACAATGAGCAGTTCTTC; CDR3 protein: CASTRDRVPYNEQFF
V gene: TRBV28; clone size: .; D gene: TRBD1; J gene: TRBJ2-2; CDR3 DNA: TGTGCCAGCAGTCTATCCCTAGACAGGGGGGCCGGGGAGCTGTTTTTT; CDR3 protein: CASSLSLDRGAGELFF
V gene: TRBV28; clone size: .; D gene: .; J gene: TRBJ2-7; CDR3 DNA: TGTGCCAGCAGTCTGGGTGGTGGGCAGCCTCCTTACGAGCAGTACTTC; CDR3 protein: CASSLGGGQPPYEQYF
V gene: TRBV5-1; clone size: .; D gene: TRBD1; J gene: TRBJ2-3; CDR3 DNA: TGCGCCAGCAGCTTGGAGGGGGCGAGCACAGATACGCAGTATTTT; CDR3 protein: CASSLEGASTDTQYF
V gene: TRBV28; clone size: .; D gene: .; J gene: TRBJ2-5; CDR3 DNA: .; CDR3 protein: CASSSSGSKETQYF
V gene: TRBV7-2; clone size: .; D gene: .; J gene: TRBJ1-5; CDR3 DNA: TGTGCCAGCAGCTTAGGGAGTCAGCCCCAGCATTTT; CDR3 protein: CASSLGSQPQHF
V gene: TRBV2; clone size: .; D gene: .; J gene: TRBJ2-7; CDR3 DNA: TGTGCCAGCGGTGGGGACAACTGGTACGAGCAGTACTTC; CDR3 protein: CASGGDNWYEQYF
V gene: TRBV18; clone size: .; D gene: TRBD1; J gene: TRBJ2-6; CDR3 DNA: TGTGCCAGCTCACCGACAGGGACTGGGGCCAACGTCCTGACTTTC; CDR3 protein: CASSPTGTGANVLTF
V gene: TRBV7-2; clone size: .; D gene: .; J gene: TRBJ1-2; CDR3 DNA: TGTGCCAGCAGCTTAGGCAGCGTCGGGGGGAACTATGGCTACACCTTC; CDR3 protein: CASSLGSVGGNYGYTF
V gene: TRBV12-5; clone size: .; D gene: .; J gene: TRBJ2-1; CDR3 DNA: TGTGCTAGCCCCTCTTACAATGAGCAGTTCTTC; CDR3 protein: CASPSYNEQFF
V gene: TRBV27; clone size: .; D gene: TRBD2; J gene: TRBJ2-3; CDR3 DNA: TGTGCCAGCAGTTTGGGGCGGGAGCCAGCATTGGGTACGCAGTATTTT; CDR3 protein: CASSLGREPALGTQYF
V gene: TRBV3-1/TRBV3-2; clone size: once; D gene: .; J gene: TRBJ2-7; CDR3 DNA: TGTGCCAGCAGCCAAGAGTCAATCGGCGAGCAGTACTTC; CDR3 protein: CASSQESIGEQYF
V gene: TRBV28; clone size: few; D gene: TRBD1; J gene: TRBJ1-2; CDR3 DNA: TGTGCCAGCAAGCTGACAGGGCCGCCTTTGAGTGGCTACACCTTC; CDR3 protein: CASKLTGPPLSGYTF
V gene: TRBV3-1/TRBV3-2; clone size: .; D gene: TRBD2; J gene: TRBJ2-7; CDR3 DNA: TGTGCCAGCAGCCGCACTAGCGGGAGGAACGAGCAGTACTTC; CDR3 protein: CASSRTSGRNEQYF
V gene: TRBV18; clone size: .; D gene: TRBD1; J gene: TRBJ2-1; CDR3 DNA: TGTGCCAGCTCACAGGACAGGTCAAACAATGAGCAGTTCTTC; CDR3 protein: CASSQDRSNNEQFF
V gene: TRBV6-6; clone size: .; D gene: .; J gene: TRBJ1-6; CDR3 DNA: TGTGCCAGCAGCCAGGGGTGGGATTCACCCCTCCACTTT; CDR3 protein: CASSQGWDSPLHF
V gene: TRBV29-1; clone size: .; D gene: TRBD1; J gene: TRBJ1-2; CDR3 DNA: TGCAGCGTTGAAGGGGCAGGGGGCTGGAGCTATGGCTACACCTTC; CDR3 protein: CSVEGAGGWSYGYTF
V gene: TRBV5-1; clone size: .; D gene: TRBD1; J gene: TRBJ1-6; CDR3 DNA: TGCGCCAGCAGCGCAGGACAGGGTAATTCACCCCTCCACTTT; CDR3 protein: CASSAGQGNSPLHF
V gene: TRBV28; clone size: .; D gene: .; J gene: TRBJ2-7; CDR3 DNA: TGTGCCAGCAGTTTACGGCCCCCCGCGGTTCGTGGGCAGTACTTC; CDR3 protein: CASSLRPPAVRGQYF
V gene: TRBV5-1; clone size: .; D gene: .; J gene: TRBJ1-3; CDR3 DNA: TGCGCCAGCAGCCGTACAGGGTCGGGATATGGAAACACCATATATTTT; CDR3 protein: CASSRTGSGYGNTIYF
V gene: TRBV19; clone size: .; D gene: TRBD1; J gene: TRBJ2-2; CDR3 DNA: TGTGCCAGTAGTATACTGACAGGGGGGCCCACCGGGGAGCTGTTTTTT; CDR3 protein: CASSILTGGPTGELFF
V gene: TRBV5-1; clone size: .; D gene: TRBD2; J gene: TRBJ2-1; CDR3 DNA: TGCGCCAGCAGCGGTTCGGGAGGGGCCTACAATGAGCAGTTCTTC; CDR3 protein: CASSGSGGAYNEQFF
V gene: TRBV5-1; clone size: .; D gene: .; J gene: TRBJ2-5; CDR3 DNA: TGCGCCAGCAGCTTGTCCCCCGGTCGAGAGACCCAGTACTTC; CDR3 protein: CASSLSPGRETQYF
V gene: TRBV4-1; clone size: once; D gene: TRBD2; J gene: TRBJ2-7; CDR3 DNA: TGCGCCAGCAGCCAAGATAGCTCGACTAGCGGGAGGGTGACGGTCCACGAGCAGTACTTC; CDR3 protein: CASSQDSSTSGRVTVHEQYF
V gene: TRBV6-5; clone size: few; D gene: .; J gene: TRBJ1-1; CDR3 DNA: TGTGCCAGCAGGAGGAAACAGAACACTGAAGCTTTCTTT; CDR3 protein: CASRRKQNTEAFF
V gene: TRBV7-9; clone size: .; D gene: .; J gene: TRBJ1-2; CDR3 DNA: TGTGCCAGTTTAGACAGCCCTAACTATGGCTACACCTTC; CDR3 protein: CASLDSPNYGYTF
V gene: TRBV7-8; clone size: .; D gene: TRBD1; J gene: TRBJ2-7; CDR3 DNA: TGTGCCAGCAGCTTAGTTCCTCTTTCAGGGGGCGACGAGCAGTACTTC; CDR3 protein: CASSLVPLSGGDEQYF
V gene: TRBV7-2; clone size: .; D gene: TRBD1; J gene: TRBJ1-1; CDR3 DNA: TGTGCCAGCAGCTTTACCAGACAGGGGACGGCTTTCTTT; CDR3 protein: CASSFTRQGTAFF
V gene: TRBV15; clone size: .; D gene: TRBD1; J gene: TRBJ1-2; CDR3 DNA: TGTGCCACCAGGAGGAGGGGGACAGCTGACCCCTATGGCTACACCTTC; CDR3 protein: CATRRRGTADPYGYTF
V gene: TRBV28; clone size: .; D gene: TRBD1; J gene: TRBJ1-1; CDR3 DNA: TGTGCCAGCAGTGTCCGGACAGGGGTCAACACTGAAGCTTTCTTT; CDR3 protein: CASSVRTGVNTEAFF
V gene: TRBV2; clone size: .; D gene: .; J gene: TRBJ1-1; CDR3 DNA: TGTGCCACCATCCTGGCAGGGCCCATGAACACTGAAGCTTTCTTT; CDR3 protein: CATILAGPMNTEAFF
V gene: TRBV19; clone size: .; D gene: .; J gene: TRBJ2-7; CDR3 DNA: TGTGCCAGTAGTATCGACAGGTCCTACGAGCAGTACTTC; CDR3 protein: CASSIDRSYEQYF
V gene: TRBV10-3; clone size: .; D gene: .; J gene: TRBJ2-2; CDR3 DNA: TGTGCCACCCGACAGGAAAACACCGGGGAGCTGTTTTTT; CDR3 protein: CATRQENTGELFF
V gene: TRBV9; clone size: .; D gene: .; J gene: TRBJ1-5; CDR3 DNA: TGTGCCAGCAGCCGCAGGGGAGAAGGCAATCAGCCCCAGCATTTT; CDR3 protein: CASSRRGEGNQPQHF
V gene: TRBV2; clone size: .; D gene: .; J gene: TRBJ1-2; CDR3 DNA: TGTGCCAGCAGTGTCCCAGGGTGGGACTATGGCTACACCTTC; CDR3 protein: CASSVPGWDYGYTF
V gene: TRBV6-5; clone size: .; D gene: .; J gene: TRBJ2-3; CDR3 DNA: TGTGCCAGCAGGGAGGGGTCCTACACAGATACGCAGTATTTT; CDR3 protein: CASREGSYTDTQYF
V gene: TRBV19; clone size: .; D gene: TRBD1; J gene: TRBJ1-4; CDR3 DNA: TGTGCCAGTAGTCCCGACAGGGCCGGTAATGAAAAACTGTTTTTT; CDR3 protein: CASSPDRAGNEKLFF
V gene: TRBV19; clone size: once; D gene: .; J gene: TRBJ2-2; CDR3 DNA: TGTGCCAGTAACGGAGGACGAACCGGGGAGCTGTTTTTT; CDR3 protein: CASNGGRTGELFF
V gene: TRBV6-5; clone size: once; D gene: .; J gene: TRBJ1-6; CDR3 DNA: TGTGCCAGCAGTTACGACTGGGATGTCGGAGGGGCCCTCCACTTT; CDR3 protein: CASSYDWDVGGALHF
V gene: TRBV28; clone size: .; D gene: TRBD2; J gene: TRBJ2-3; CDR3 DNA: TGTGCCAGCAGTTTTGGTCTAGCGGGAGTTTCAGATACGCAGTATTTT; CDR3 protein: CASSFGLAGVSDTQYF
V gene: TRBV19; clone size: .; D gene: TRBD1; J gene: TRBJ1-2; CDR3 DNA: TGTGCCAGTACCACGGTCGGACAGGGGCCTAACTATGGCTACACCTTC; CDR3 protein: CASTTVGQGPNYGYTF